Listed here is a single T cell receptor (beta chain). Its recognized antigen is unknown. The record has no base qualities; no much larger clone is one base away. Preparation of the library involved the immunoSEQ multiplex PCR assay. Rearranged TCR beta chain sequences were amplified with the hsTCRB Kit following the manufacturer's protocol. TCRB libraries were sequenced on an Illumina MiSeq. The original pipeline was this. The kit vendor's proprietary platform handled demultiplexing, trimming and gene mapping. This is the immuneACCESS table as TCRdb keeps it, with only in-frame sequences that have V and J called. A part of the clones is gone; compared with another copy, unresolved V genes explain less than half, and the rest is unexplained. D and trimming come from the DNA, and the V and J calls and clone size come from that table. A total of 30,000 to 35,000 clones appear in this sample, roughly 54% of them only once. The ten most abundant clones make up roughly 11% of the sample.

The data were taken from a study of a mutant IDH1 vaccine in newly diagnosed glioma (dated by TCRdb to the early 2020s). In the study overall: Patients were given eight vaccinations, in weeks 1, 3, 5, 7, 11, 15, 19 and 23, which matched visits V03 through V10. In the chemotherapy-containing groups, vaccination started alongside temozolomide cycles, whereas in patients who had radiotherapy alone it started 4-6 weeks after radiotherapy. Of the 32 patients who were treated, around 60% were male and around 40% were female, and the mean age was approximately 40 years. Prior to enrollment, patients had been given standard therapy consisting of radiotherapy alone, temozolomide alone, or radiochemotherapy with temozolomide, with the combination given to most patients. Peripheral blood was collected at six visits: V03 (baseline), V05, V07, V10, V12 and V13. For exploratory analyses, longitudinal TCRB deep sequencing was carried out in about two dozen treated patients wherever samples were available.

As encoded in the germline V gene, CDR1 is SGHDN while CDR2 is FVKESK. At the junction V is shortened by 1 base and J by 6 bases, with 10 bases in between. The CDR3, cysteine through phenylalanine, is 13 amino acids long. Kept here is only the CDR3 DNA, which spans 39 bases and is read in frame from base 1. Taken with the paper, the label for time point translates to: week 5, during vaccination. Each vaccine dose, consisting of 300 ug of a 20-mer mutant IDH1 peptide in Montanide, was administered subcutaneously with topical imiquimod. Donors had newly diagnosed WHO grade 3 or 4 IDH1-mutant astrocytomas with loss of nuclear ATRX. The samples were drawn from NOA16, a multicentre, single-arm, open-label phase I trial in Germany that tested a mutant IDH1 peptide vaccine in humans for the first time. Genomic DNA for TCRB sequencing was isolated from EDTA blood with the DNeasy Blood and Tissue Kit. General conclusions and limits of the study: Availability determined which PBMC samples were chosen for TCRB deep sequencing. Pseudoprogression appeared unrelated to alterations in the top peripheral T cell clonotypes detected by TCRB sequencing. The authors stated that sample limitations prevented analyses of patient blood samples from being reproduced. Immune responses induced by the vaccine were seen in more than 85% of patients across multiple MHC alleles.

The clonotype comes from a young woman with glioma. The source was PBMCs, collected from a glioma patient whose treatment included an IDH1 peptide vaccine. Here the chain combines TRBV14 and TRBJ2-7; the D gene is possibly TRBD1, with 6 bases matching. The bases are TGTGCCAGCAGCCAAGGACAGGCAGGCGAGCAGTACTTC. This codes for CASSQGQAGEQYF.